Below, 17 T cell receptor beta chains from the same sample are listed, as sequenced in a study of T cells in Graves' hyperthyroidism and ophthalmopathy. From RNA transcripts, TCR beta CDR3 regions were amplified. The HTBI set primed first-round TCR CDR3 RT-PCR. From the multiplex PCR reads, TCRdb called clonotypes with MiXCR, one entry per CDR3 protein. Among approximately 360,000 distinct CDR3 sequences, about 25% were seen once, and the ten largest hold 73%. Sequences were obtained from blood. The receptor set was obtained from a man aged 50-59 years with Graves' hyperthyroidism.

This clonotype turned up a few times. The CDR3 coding sequence is TGTGCCAGCAGGGCGTCCTTGCGGGAAAAACTGTTTTTT. Translating it yields CASRASLREKLFF. The chain is built from TRBV6-1 and TRBJ1-4; D is unresolved. The CDR3 consists of 13 residues. Germline CDR1 and CDR2: MNHNS and SASEGT. Trimming took off 6 bases at V and 8 bases at J, with 13 bases between the two ends.

The V gene is TRBV5-1, the J gene TRBJ2-7; TRBD1 agrees at 8 bases. The CDR3 is made up of 14 amino acids. CDR1 and CDR2 (germline): SGHRS, YFSETQ. The V gene end was trimmed by 2 bases and the J gene end by 4 bases; junction bases not matched to a gene: 5. In DNA, the CDR3 is TGCGCCAGCAGCTTTCAGGGGGCCGGGTACGAGCAGTACTTC. Protein: CASSFQGAGYEQYF.

Only a few counts were recorded for this clonotype. J is TRBJ2-7 and V is TRBV12-3 or TRBV12-4, with 9 positions matching TRBD2. This CDR3 comprises 12 residues. V shed 6 bases, J shed 11 bases, and the junction held 8 bases outside the gene matches. CDR3 amino acids: CASSLLGTSKYF. CDR3 nucleotide sequence: TGTGCCAGCAGCCTCTTAGGGACTAGCAAGTACTTC.

The chain couples TRBV3-1 to TRBJ2-1, with 10 bases that match TRBD2. Germline V gives CDR1 LGHDT, CDR2 YNNKEL (reference sequence). V trimming: 0 bases; J trimming: 14 bases; junction bases outside the gene matches: 7. The CDR3 loop spans 14 amino acids. The DNA of the CDR3 is TGTGCCAGCAGCCAAGAAAGTCTAGCGGGAGAGGAGTTCTTC. As protein: CASSQESLAGEEFF.

This chain joins TRBV10-3 and TRBJ2-1; 10 positions agree with TRBD2. CDR1 and CDR2 (germline): ENHRY, SYGVKD. CDR3 length: 14 residues. With 6 bases clipped from V and 6 bases from J, the junction kept 5 bases outside the gene matches. CDR3 nucleotide sequence: TGTGCCATCAGCCCCGGGACTAGCGTCAATGAGCAGTTCTTC. This sequence encodes CAISPGTSVNEQFF.

This clonotype came up many times. The chain recombines TRBV3-1 with TRBJ1-1; a possible D gene is TRBD1 (5 bases). V was trimmed by 5 bases and J by 7 bases, leaving 14 bases between them. The V gene's germline CDR1 is LGHDT and CDR2 YNNKEL (reference sequence). The CDR3 runs 13 residues. CDR3 protein: CASSSPGGGEAFF. Written as DNA, the CDR3 is TGTGCCAGCAGCTCTCCGGGCGGGGGTGAAGCTTTCTTT.

The chain employs TRBV6-5 and TRBJ2-6; D is uncertain. Germline values: CDR1 MNHEY, CDR2 SVGAGI. Trimming pared 0 bases from V and 4 bases from J, leaving 7 bases between. The CDR3 runs to 15 residues. The CDR3 nucleotides are TGTGCCAGCAGTTACTCGAGCCTCGGGGCCAACGTCCTGACTTTC. It codes for CASSYSSLGANVLTF.

The chain couples TRBV12-3 or TRBV12-4 to TRBJ2-3; TRBD2 aligns across 7 bases. The CDR3 runs to 15 residues. The V and J ends lost 2 bases and 3 bases, in that order; junction bases with no gene match: 5. DNA of the CDR3: TGTGCCAGCAGTTTAAGGGACTATCTGACAGATACGCAGTATTTT. This sequence encodes CASSLRDYLTDTQYF.

The chain recombines TRBV28 with TRBJ2-2; weak D call: TRBD2 (6 bases). The germline V and J ends were trimmed by 6 bases and 5 bases, with 16 bases remaining between them. The CDR3 totals 15 residues. Germline loops: CDR1 MDHEN, CDR2 SYDVKM. The CDR3 DNA reads as TGTGCCAGCAGCCCCAAGCGGGTTAGGACCGGGGAGCTGTTTTTT. Encoded protein: CASSPKRVRTGELFF. Supplemented by reference TRBV28 and TRBJ2-2, the full variable domain reads DVKVTQSSRYLVKRTGEKVFLECVQDMDHENMFWYRQDPGLGLRLIYFSYDVKMKEKGDIPEGYSVSREKKERFSLILESASTNQTSMYLCASSPKRVRTGELFFGEGSRLTVL.

This clonotype was observed a few times. This chain links TRBV29-1 with TRBJ2-2; unclear D gene. Germline assignment: CDR1 SQVTM and CDR2 ANQGSEA. CDR3 length: 12 residues. Trimming removed 7 bases from V and 5 bases from J, with 11 bases in between. CDR3 protein: CSGRRRTGELFF. The CDR3 region has the DNA TGCAGCGGCCGGCGTAGAACCGGGGAGCTGTTTTTT.

In its sample, this clonotype was seen many times. V is TRBV28 and J is TRBJ2-1, with D perhaps matching TRBD1 or TRBD2 (6 bases each). CDR1 is MDHEN, CDR2 SYDVKM, per germline. V dropped 3 bases and J dropped 5 bases, with 11 bases sitting between them. CDR3 length: 14 residues. In DNA, the CDR3 is TGTGCCAGCAGTTTGGGGGGCGGGCACAATGAGCAGTTCTTC. Translation gives CASSLGGGHNEQFF.

The chain joins TRBV20-1 to TRBJ1-2, with 8 positions matching TRBD1. The CDR3 length is 16 residues. From germline, CDR1 is DFQATT and CDR2 SNEGSKA (reference sequence). V lost 0 bases and J lost 2; bases outside the gene matches: 8. The CDR3 DNA is TGCAGTGCTAGAGATCCAGGGGGCCTTTCCAACTATGGCTACACCTTC. Residues: CSARDPGGLSNYGYTF.

V gene TRBV6-1 combines with J gene TRBJ2-7; tentatively, D is TRBD1 or TRBD2 (5 bases each). CDR3 length: 14 amino acids. Germline loops: CDR1 MNHNS, CDR2 SASEGT. Trimming removed 0 bases at V and 3 bases at J, with 9 bases between. The CDR3 protein is CASSEAGGVYEQYF. The CDR3 region has the DNA TGTGCCAGCAGTGAAGCTGGGGGAGTCTACGAGCAGTACTTC.

V usage is TRBV5-5 and J usage is TRBJ2-3, with TRBD2 matching over 16 bases. The CDR3 consists of 18 residues. The J segment lost 5 bases and the V segment lost 4 bases, leaving 10 bases of the junction unmatched. Per the germline V gene, CDR1 is SGHKS and CDR2 is YYEKEE (reference sequence). The CDR3 spells CASSKGLAGGPGRDTQYF. The CDR3 coding sequence is TGTGCCAGCAGCAAGGGACTAGCGGGAGGGCCTGGAAGAGATACGCAGTATTTT.

In the case of this clonotype: A much larger clone sits a single nucleotide away, making a read error possible. The V gene is TRBV29-1, the J gene TRBJ1-1, with TRBD1 matching over 7 bases. Germline V gives CDR1 SQVTM, CDR2 ANQGSEA. The CDR3 runs to 12 residues. The CDR3 nucleotides are TGCAGCGTGCAGACAGGGAACATTGAAGCTTTCTTT. This translates into CSVQTGNIEAFF.

The chain links TRBV12-3 or TRBV12-4 to TRBJ1-2, with D unclear. The V and J ends lost 7 bases and 2 bases respectively, with 11 bases between them. This CDR3 spans 13 amino acids. The CDR3 loop is CASTETENYGYTF. CDR3 nucleotide sequence: TGTGCCAGCACTGAGACGGAGAACTATGGCTACACCTTC.

A few counts support this clonotype. The chain has TRBV29-1 and TRBJ2-1, with 8 bases fitting TRBD2. V lost 5 bases and J lost 0; bases outside the gene matches: 3. The CDR3 length is 14 residues. Looked up from germline, CDR1 is SQVTM and CDR2 is ANQGSEA. CDR3 nucleotide sequence: TGCAGCGTTTCCAGCGGGAGCTCCTACAATGAGCAGTTCTTC. Its protein product is CSVSSGSSYNEQFF.